This T cell receptor (beta chain) was obtained from a study of OX40 agonist ivuxolimab in advanced cancers. About the study: The drug used for patients, ivuxolimab, was an agonistic anti-OX40 (CD134) antibody. Partial responses occurred in Three dose-escalation patients, one with hepatocellular carcinoma and two with cutaneous melanoma.

Libraries were prepared by immunoSEQ multiplex PCR; TCRdb keeps only in-frame clonotypes and omits some of them. The sample has tens of thousands of clones; about nine tenths are singletons. For this clone: Its antigen is currently unknown.

Blood draws occurred at baseline, cycle 4 day 1, and cycle 7 day 1. The CDR3 has 14 residues. Trimming took 8 bases from V and 6 from J, leaving 17 bases between them. Per germline, CDR1 SNHLY and CDR2 FYNNEI. Study-wide findings and caveats: Partial responders receiving 0.1-3.0 mg/kg showed among the lowest clonal expansion.

The chain uses TRBV2 and TRBJ2-1, with D possibly matching TRBD2 (5 bases). This receptor was identified in an adult with an advanced solid tumor such as melanoma, head and neck, liver or kidney cancer. This specimen was CD4+ or CD8+ T cells sorted from blood, taken in a trial of the OX40 agonist ivuxolimab. CDR3 sequence: CASFGVLAGNEQFF. DNA of the CDR3: TGTGCCAGCTTCGGAGTTCTAGCAGGCAATGAGCAGTTCTTC.